At least ten counts were recorded for the clone carrying this T cell receptor beta chain. Its antigen is not identified. Investigators prepared the TCR beta libraries by applying iRepertoire HTBI primers and Arm-PCR of CDR3 regions. TCRdb re-analysed the multiplex PCR reads in MiXCR, keeping a single row per CDR3 protein. The sample shows around 400,000 distinct CDR3 sequences, 15% to 17% of them seen only once. The CDR3 loop spans 16 amino acids. V dropped 1 base and J dropped 6 bases, with 15 bases sitting between them. Per germline, CDR1 SEHNR and CDR2 FQNEAQ (reference sequence). This record comes from a study of regulatory T cells in long-lasting Graves disease. Study at large: Antithyroid drugs had been taken under 3 months by newly diagnosed Graves' patients.

Time point given: newly diagnosed GD, antithyroid drugs for less than 3 months. TCR sequences were obtained from RNA taken from PBMCs. Findings and limits, study-wide: Preferential use of TRBV28, TRBJ1-2 and TRBJ2-5 was seen in persistent disease. Possibly, accuracy suffered from the small sample size.

The chain links TRBV7-9 to TRBJ1-4; D uncertain. The sequence came from a female donor with Graves disease. The input for sequencing was peripheral blood mononuclear cells (PBMCs), taken at new diagnosis, from a patient treated with antithyroid drugs. This chain's CDR3 is CASSLVTLPPHEKLFF. The CDR3 DNA is TGTGCCAGCAGCTTAGTTACATTACCTCCCCATGAAAAACTGTTTTTT.